The present T cell receptor beta chain was sequenced within a study of T cells in localized non-small cell lung cancer. J was trimmed by 4 bases and V by 8 bases; bases with no gene match: 13. CDR1 is MNHGY, CDR2 SAAAGT, per germline. The CDR3 consists of 15 residues. Sequencing was performed with immunoSEQ multiplex PCR; in TCRdb, only in-frame clones are kept and a portion is missing. The sample carries under 5,000 clones, approximately 35% recorded once. The J gene is TRBJ1-2, the V gene TRBV6-8; 7 bases match TRBD1. This clonotype originated in a male donor at least 60 years old with stage III lung adenocarcinoma. The sequences come from lung tumor tissue, collected before any cancer treatment. CDR3 bases: TGTGCCAGCCTCTCGACAGGGAGCCTCCTCTATGGCTACACCTTC. Its protein product is CASLSTGSLLYGYTF.